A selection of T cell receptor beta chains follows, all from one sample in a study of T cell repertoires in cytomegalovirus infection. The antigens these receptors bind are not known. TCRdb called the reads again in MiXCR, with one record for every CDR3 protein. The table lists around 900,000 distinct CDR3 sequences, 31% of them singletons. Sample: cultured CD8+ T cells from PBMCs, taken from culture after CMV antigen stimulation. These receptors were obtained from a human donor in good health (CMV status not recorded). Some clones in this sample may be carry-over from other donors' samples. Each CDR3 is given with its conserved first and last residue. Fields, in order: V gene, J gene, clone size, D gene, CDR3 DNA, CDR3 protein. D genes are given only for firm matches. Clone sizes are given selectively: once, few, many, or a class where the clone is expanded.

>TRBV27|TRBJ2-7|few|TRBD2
TGTGCCAGCAGTTTAATGCGGGGGTTCTCCTACGAGCAGTACTTC
CASSLMRGFSYEQYF
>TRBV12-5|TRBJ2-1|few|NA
TGTGCTAGTGGTTTGGTTGAGCAGTTCTTC
CASGLVEQFF
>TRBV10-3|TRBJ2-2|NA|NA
TGTGCCATCAGTGAGTCAGATCGGAGGGGGGCAACCGGGGAGCTGTTTTTT
CAISESDRRGATGELFF
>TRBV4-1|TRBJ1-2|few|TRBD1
TGCGCCAGCAGCCAAGGGTTCTTACAGGGGACCTATGGCTACACCTTC
CASSQGFLQGTYGYTF
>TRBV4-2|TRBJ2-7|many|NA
TGTGCCAGCAGCCAAGTCGGCGACAGCGAGTTCTCCTACGAGCAGTACTTC
CASSQVGDSEFSYEQYF
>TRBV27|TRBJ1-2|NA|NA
TGTGCCAGCAGTTTATTGGGGAGTAACTATGGCTACACCTTC
CASSLLGSNYGYTF
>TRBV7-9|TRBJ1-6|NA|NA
TGTGCCAGCAGGGAGTATAATTCACCCCTCCACTTT
CASREYNSPLHF
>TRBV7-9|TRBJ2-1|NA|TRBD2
TGTGCCAGCAGCGCCCCGACTAGCGGGGTCTCCTACAATGAGCAGTTCTTC
CASSAPTSGVSYNEQFF
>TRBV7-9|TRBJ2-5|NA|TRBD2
TGTGCCAGCAGCTTAGTGACTAGCGGGGGTCTCCAAGAGACCCAGTACTTC
CASSLVTSGGLQETQYF
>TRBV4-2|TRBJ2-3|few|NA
TGTGCCAGCAGCCAAGAAGGCGTTGATACGCAGTATTTT
CASSQEGVDTQYF
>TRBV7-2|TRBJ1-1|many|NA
TGTGCCAGCAGCTTAGTGTCAGCACGTCGGGGCTATGAAGCTTTCTTT
CASSLVSARRGYEAFF
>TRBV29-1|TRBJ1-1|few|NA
TGCAGCGTTCCGAGGGGCACTGAAGCTTTCTTT
CSVPRGTEAFF
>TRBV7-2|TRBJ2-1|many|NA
TGTGCCAGCAGTAGGGCCCCTCCTGGCAATGAGCAGTTCTTC
CASSRAPPGNEQFF
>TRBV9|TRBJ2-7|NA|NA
TGTGCCAGCAGCTTGCGGAGCGACTCACCCTACGAGCAGTACTTC
CASSLRSDSPYEQYF
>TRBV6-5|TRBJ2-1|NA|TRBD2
TGTGCCAGCAGTTACCGACTCTTGACCGGGGGGGTCTATGAGCAGTTCTTC
CASSYRLLTGGVYEQFF
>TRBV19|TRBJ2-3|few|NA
TGTGCCAGTAGTATCACCCTTCCAAGTAGTATCCGCGCAGATACGCAGTATTTT
CASSITLPSSIRADTQYF
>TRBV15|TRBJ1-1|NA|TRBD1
TGTGCCACCTACGGTTATTCGGGACAGGGGACCACTGAAGCTTTCTTT
CATYGYSGQGTTEAFF
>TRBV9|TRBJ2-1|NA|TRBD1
TGTGCCAGCAGCGTACCCCGGACAGGGTTAATGAATGAGCAGTTCTTC
CASSVPRTGLMNEQFF
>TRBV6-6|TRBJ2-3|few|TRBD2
TGTGCCAGCCGTGGACTAGTCGAAGATACGCAGTATTTT
CASRGLVEDTQYF
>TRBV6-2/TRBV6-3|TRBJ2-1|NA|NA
TGTGCCAGCAGTTCGGGGAAGATCGCCTACAATGAGCAGTTCTTC
CASSSGKIAYNEQFF
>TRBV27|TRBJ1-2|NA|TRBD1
TGTGCCAGCAGTTTAATAAGGGACAGTGGCTACACCTTC
CASSLIRDSGYTF
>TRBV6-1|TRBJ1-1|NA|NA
TGTGCCAGCAGTGAAGTTTTGGCGAACACTGAAGCTTTCTTT
CASSEVLANTEAFF
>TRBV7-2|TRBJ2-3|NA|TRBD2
TGTGCCAGCAGCTTAGAGCGGGGGGGCCCGGAAGATACGCAGTATTTT
CASSLERGGPEDTQYF
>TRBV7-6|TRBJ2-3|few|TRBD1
TGTGCCAGCAGCCCCGAGGCCGCGACAGGGACAGATACGCAGTATTTT
CASSPEAATGTDTQYF
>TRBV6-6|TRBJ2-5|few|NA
TGTGCCAGCAGTTACATCACCCGTGGAGCAGCATACTTC
CASSYITRGAAYF
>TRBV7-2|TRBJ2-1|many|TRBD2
TGTGCCAGCAGCTTTCTAGCGGGGGGGTGGAATGAGCAGTTCTTC
CASSFLAGGWNEQFF
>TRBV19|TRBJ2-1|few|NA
TGTGCCAGTAGTATACGCAGGGTATCCTACAATGAGCAGTTCTTC
CASSIRRVSYNEQFF
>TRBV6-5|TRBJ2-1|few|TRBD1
TGTGCCAGCAGCCCTGGCTCGGACAGGGGGATCGATGAGCAGTTCTTC
CASSPGSDRGIDEQFF
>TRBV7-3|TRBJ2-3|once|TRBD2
TGTGCCAGCAGCTTGTTTAGCGGGGGGGCGTCGGATACGCAGTATTTT
CASSLFSGGASDTQYF
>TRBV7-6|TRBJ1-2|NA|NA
TGTGCCAGCAGCTTAGTCGCCCCGGGCGGGGTTCGGGATGGCTACACCTTC
CASSLVAPGGVRDGYTF
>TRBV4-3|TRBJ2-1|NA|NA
TGCGCCAGCAGCCTGGACAGACCCGATGAGCAGTTCTTC
CASSLDRPDEQFF
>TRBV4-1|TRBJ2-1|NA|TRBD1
TGCGCCAGCAGCCAAGGGGGGACAGGTACTACCTACAATGAGCAGTTCTTC
CASSQGGTGTTYNEQFF